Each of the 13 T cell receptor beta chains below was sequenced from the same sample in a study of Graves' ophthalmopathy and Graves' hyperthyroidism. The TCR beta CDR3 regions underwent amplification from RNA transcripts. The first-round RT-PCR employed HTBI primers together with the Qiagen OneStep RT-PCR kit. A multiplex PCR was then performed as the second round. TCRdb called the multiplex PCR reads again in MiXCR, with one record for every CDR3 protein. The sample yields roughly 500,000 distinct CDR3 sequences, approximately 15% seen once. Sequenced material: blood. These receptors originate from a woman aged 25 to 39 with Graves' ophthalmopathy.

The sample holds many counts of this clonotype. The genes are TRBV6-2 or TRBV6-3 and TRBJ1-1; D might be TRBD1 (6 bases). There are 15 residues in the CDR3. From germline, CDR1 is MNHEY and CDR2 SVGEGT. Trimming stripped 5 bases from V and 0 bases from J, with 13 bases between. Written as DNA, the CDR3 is TGTGCCAGCAGTCTCCCGGGACACATGAACACTGAAGCTTTCTTT. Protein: CASSLPGHMNTEAFF.

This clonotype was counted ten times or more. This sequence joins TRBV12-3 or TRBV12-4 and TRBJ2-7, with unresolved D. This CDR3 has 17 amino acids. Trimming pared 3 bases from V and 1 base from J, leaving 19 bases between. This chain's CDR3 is CASSFIVGQENSYEQYF. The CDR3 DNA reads TGTGCCAGCAGTTTTATTGTAGGGCAGGAGAATTCCTACGAGCAGTACTTC.

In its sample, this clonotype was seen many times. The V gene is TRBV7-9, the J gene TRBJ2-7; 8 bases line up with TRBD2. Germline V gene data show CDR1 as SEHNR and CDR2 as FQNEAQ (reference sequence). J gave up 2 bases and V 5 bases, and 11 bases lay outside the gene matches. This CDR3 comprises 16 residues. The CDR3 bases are TGTGCCAGCAGCCCCGGGGGGGGAACGGATACCTACGAGCAGTACTTC. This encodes CASSPGGGTDTYEQYF.

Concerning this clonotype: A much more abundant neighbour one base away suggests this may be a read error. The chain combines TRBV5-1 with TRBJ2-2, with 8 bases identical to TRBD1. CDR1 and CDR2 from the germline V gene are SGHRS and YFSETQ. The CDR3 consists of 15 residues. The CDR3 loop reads CASSLGTGNTGEMFF. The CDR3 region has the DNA TGCGCCAGCAGCTTGGGGACAGGGAACACCGGGGAGATGTTTTTT.

DNA for the CDR3: TGCGCCAGCAGCCAAAAGACAGGGGAAGGGACCCAGTACTTC. Translated, it gives CASSQKTGEGTQYF. The chain combines TRBV4-1 with TRBJ2-5; 8 bases are a match to TRBD1. This CDR3 has 14 amino acids. Germline V gene data show CDR1 as MGHRA and CDR2 as YSYEKL. J gave up 7 bases and V 2 bases, and 6 bases lay outside the gene matches.

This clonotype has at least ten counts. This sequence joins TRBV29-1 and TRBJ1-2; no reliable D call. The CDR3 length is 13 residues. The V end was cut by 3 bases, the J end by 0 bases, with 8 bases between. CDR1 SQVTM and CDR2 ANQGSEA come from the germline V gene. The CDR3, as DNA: TGCAGCGTTGAGGAGGGTTCTAACTATGGCTACACCTTC. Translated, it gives CSVEEGSNYGYTF.

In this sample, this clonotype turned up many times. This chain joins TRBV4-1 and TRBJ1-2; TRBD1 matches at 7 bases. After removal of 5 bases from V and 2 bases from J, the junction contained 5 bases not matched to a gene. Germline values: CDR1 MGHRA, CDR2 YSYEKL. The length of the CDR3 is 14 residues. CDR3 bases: TGCGCCAGCAGCACGTCACAGGGGAACTATGGCTACACCTTC. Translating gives CASSTSQGNYGYTF.

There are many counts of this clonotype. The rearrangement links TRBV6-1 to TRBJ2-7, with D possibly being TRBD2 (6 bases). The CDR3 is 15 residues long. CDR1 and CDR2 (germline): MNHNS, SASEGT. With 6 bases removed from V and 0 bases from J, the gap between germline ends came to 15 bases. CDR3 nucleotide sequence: TGTGCCAGCAGGCGACTAGTGGACCTCTCCTACGAGCAGTACTTC. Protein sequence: CASRRLVDLSYEQYF.

The CDR3 sequence is CASSRALYEQYF. The DNA for the CDR3 is TGTGCCAGCTCGAGGGCCCTATACGAGCAGTACTTC. This chain links TRBV12-3 or TRBV12-4 with TRBJ2-7, with D possibly TRBD2 on 5 matching bases. The CDR3 extends over 12 amino acids. Trimming cost V 8 bases and J 4 bases, with 12 bases left between them.

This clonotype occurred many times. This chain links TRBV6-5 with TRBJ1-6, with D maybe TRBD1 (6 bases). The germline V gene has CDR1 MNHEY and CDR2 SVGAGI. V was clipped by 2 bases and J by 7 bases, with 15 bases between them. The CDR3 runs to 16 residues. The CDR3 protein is CASSYPLAQGNSPLHF. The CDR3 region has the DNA TGTGCCAGCAGTTACCCTCTGGCGCAGGGGAATTCACCCCTCCACTTT.

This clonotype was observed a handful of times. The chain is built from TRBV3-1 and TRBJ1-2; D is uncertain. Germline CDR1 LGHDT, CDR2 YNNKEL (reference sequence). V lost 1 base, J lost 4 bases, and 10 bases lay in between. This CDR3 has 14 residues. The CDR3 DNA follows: TGTGCCAGCAGCCAAGGGGAAGGGAGCTATGGCTACACCTTC. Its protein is CASSQGEGSYGYTF.

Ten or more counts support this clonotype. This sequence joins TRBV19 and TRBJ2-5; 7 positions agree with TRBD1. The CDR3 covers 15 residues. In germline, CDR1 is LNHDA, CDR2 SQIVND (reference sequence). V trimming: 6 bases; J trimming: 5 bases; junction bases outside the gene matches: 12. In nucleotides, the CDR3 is TGTGCCAGTAGCACCGGGACAGCCTCCAAGGAGACCCAGTACTTC. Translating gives CASSTGTASKETQYF. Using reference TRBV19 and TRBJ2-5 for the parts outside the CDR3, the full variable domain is DGGITQSPKYLFRKEGQNVTLSCEQNLNHDAMYWYRQDPGQGLRLIYYSQIVNDFQKGDIAEGYSVSREKKESFPLTVTSAQKNPTAFYLCASSTGTASKETQYFGPGTRLLVL.

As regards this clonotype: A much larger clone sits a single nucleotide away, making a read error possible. The chain's CDR3 is CSATWETQYF. Here the CDR3 DNA reads TGCAGTGCTACCTGGGAGACCCAGTACTTC. The chain recombines TRBV20-1 with TRBJ2-5; D not certain. The germline gives CDR1 DFQATT, CDR2 SNEGSKA (reference sequence). Trimming cost V 4 bases and J 5 bases, with 5 bases left between them. This CDR3 has 10 amino acids.